The 24 T cell receptor beta chains in this list originate from one sample, sequenced in a study of T cells in women clearing cervical HPV infection (dated by TCRdb to 2016 to 2018). Libraries were built with the immunoSEQ multiplex PCR assay. TCRdb stores this immuneACCESS table with in-frame sequences only. Part of the clones is absent; in the studies checked, under half of the shortfall reflects unresolved V genes, and no reason is known for the rest. This sample's table lists tens of thousands of clones. Approximately 5.6% of the sample lies in the top ten. The specimen sequenced was blood buffy coat. The receptors were sampled from a woman between 18 and 69 years old with a cervical HPV16 infection that either progressed to CIN3+ or cleared (not recorded which).

Note on this clone: The read finishes 3 residues shy of the CDR3 end, and the germline J gene is used to complete it. This chain links TRBV7-6 with TRBJ1-1; D not certain. The V end lost 5 bases, the J end lost 2 bases, and 15 bases lay between the germline ends. The CDR3 spans 15 residues. CDR1 and CDR2 (germline): SGHVS, FNYEAQ. The CDR3 loop is CASSPPLSLNTEAFF. The sequenced CDR3 bases are TGTGCCAGCAGCCCCCCCCTGAGCCTAAACACTGAA. The full variable domain, its missing parts supplied by reference TRBV7-6 and TRBJ1-1, is GAGVSQSPRYKVTKRGQDVALRCDPISGHVSLYWYRQALGQGPEFLTYFNYEAQQDKSGLPNDRFSAERPEGSISTLTIQRTEQRDSAMYRCASSPPLSLNTEAFFGQGTRLTVV.

To note about this clone: The DNA ends 3 residues before the CDR3 does, and the rest of the CDR3 is filled in from the germline J gene. This chain joins TRBV14 and TRBJ2-1; TRBD1 agrees at 8 bases. Unmatched junction bases numbered 7, after V lost 1 base and J lost 8 bases. Per germline, CDR1 SGHDN and CDR2 FVKESK. The CDR3 runs 15 residues. CDR3 bases read: TGTGCCAGCAGCCAAGTGGACAGGGCCTTTCATGAG. It yields the protein CASSQVDRAFHE. The whole CDR3 reads CASSQVDRAFHEQFF. The variable domain in full, with the rest retrieved from reference TRBV14 and TRBJ2-1, is EAGVTQFPSHSVIEKGQTVTLRCDPISGHDNLYWYRRVMGKEIKFLLHFVKESKQDESGMPNNRFLAERTGGTYSTLKVQPAELEDSGVYFCASSQVDRAFHEQFFGPGTRLTVL.

A note on this clone: The read stops 3 residues short of the end of the CDR3; the missing end is completed from the germline J gene. V usage is TRBV5-1 and J usage is TRBJ2-1; TRBD1 is a possible D gene (5 bases). V was clipped by 7 bases and J by 5 bases, with 13 bases between them. This CDR3 is 13 amino acids long. Germline V gene data show CDR1 as SGHRS and CDR2 as YFSETQ. CDR3 protein: CASGDSSNNEQFF. Incomplete CDR3 DNA: TGCGCCAGCGGCGACAGTTCCAACAATGAG. The full variable domain, with the rest looked up from reference TRBV5-1 and TRBJ2-1, is KAGVTQTPRYLIKTRGQQVTLSCSPISGHRSVSWYQQTPGQGLQFLFEYFSETQRNKGNFPGRFSGRQFSNSRSEMNVSTLELGDSALYLCASGDSSNNEQFFGPGTRLTVL.

As for this clone: Read sequence stops 3 residues before the CDR3 end, and the germline J gene provides the missing end. The chain is built from TRBV5-1 and TRBJ2-6; 7 bases are shared with TRBD1. The V segment lost 5 bases and the J segment 0 bases; nucleotides outside the gene matches: 5. CDR3 length: 16 residues. Germline V gene sequence: CDR1 SGHRS, CDR2 YFSETQ. CDR3 sequence reads: CASRYDRASGANVLTF. CDR3 DNA (partial): TGCGCCAGCAGATACGACAGGGCCTCTGGGGCCAACGTC. Using reference TRBV5-1 and TRBJ2-6 for the parts outside the CDR3, the full variable domain is KAGVTQTPRYLIKTRGQQVTLSCSPISGHRSVSWYQQTPGQGLQFLFEYFSETQRNKGNFPGRFSGRQFSNSRSEMNVSTLELGDSALYLCASRYDRASGANVLTFGAGSRLTVL.

Concerning this clone itself: The read is 3 residues too short to cover the CDR3 end, so that end is filled in from the germline J gene. This chain uses TRBV7-6 with TRBJ1-2; D may be TRBD1 (5 bases). The CDR3 sequence is 17 residues long. The germline V gene has CDR1 SGHVS and CDR2 FNYEAQ. CDR3 bases read: TGTGCCAGCAGCTATCAGCCTAGCGGGGGGATTTACAATGAC. Translated, it gives CASSYQPSGGIYND. The CDR3 in full is CASSYQPSGGIYNDYTF.

Comments on this clone: The junction does not match germline at one end; this may be a read error. The CDR3 extends 3 residues past the end of the read, so its final part is completed from the germline J gene. This rearrangement joins TRBV4-2 to TRBJ2-3; D is possibly TRBD1 (6 bases). Germline loops: CDR1 LGHNA, CDR2 YNFKEQ. CDR3 size: 16 residues. The CDR3 is CASSQDMTDRGQPQYF. The covered CDR3 bases are TGCGCCAGCAGCCAAGACATGACGGACAGAGGTCAGCCG.

The part of the CDR3 DNA that was read is TGTGCCAGCAGCCAAGTACAGTACAGGGGGGAAGAGACG. Amino acids: CASSQVQYRGEET. The full CDR3 protein reads CASSQVQYRGEETQYF. The chain couples TRBV14 to TRBJ2-3; TRBD1 aligns across 8 bases. Coverage ceases 3 residues before the CDR3 finishes, and the germline J gene fills in the end. The CDR3 has 16 residues. Germline CDR1 SGHDN, CDR2 FVKESK.

For this clone: The read finishes 3 residues shy of the CDR3 end, and the germline J gene is used to complete it. This chain links TRBV18 with TRBJ1-1; TRBD1 agrees at 11 bases. V shed 3 bases and J 4 bases; nucleotides not matched to a gene: 4. Per germline, CDR1 KGHSH and CDR2 LQKENI. The CDR3 is 15 residues long. CDR3 in amino acids: CASSPGDRGGTEAFF. The covered CDR3 bases are TGTGCCAGCTCACCCGGGGACAGGGGGGGCACTGAA.

Note on this clone: One junction end disagrees with the germline gene, perhaps due to a read error. The read gets to within 3 residues of the CDR3 end, and the germline J gene fills in the rest. Other DNA sequences in the sample encode the same CDR3. The genes are TRBV30 and TRBJ1-3; 10 positions agree with TRBD1. This CDR3 spans 15 amino acids. CDR1 and CDR2 from the germline V gene are GTSNPN and SVGIG (reference sequence). The sequenced part of the CDR3 DNA is TGTGCCTGGGGGACAGGGGAGATCTCTGGAAACACA. Protein sequence: CAWGTGEISGNT. The full CDR3 protein is CAWGTGEISGNTIYF. The full variable domain, in which reference TRBV30 and TRBJ1-3 provide the parts outside the CDR3, is SQTIHQWPATLVQPVGSPLSLECTVEGTSNPNLYWYRQAAGRGLQLLFYSVGIGQISSEVPQNLSASRPQDRQFILSSKKLLLSDSGFYLCAWGTGEISGNTIYFGEGSWLTVV.

This chain's CDR3 is CASSLQAGEETQYF. Incomplete CDR3 DNA: TGTGCCAGCAGCTTGCAAGCGGGGGAGGAGACG. The gene calls are TRBV5-4 and TRBJ2-3; 8 nucleotides match TRBD2. The missing CDR3 end, 3 residues past where the read stops, is filled in from the germline J gene. Germline values: CDR1 SGHNT, CDR2 YYREEE (reference sequence). The CDR3 length is 14 residues.

Worth noting for this clone: The DNA ends 3 residues before the CDR3 does, and the rest of the CDR3 is filled in from the germline J gene. This chain connects TRBV6-2 or TRBV6-3 to TRBJ2-3; weak D call: TRBD1 (5 bases). The CDR3 has 15 amino acids. Germline CDR1 reads MNHEY; CDR2 reads SVGEGT. Incomplete CDR3 DNA: TGTGCCAGCAGTTACACGACAGAGGCGAATCAGCCG. Translating gives CASSYTTEANQP. The CDR3, in full, reads CASSYTTEANQPQYF.

As to this clone: The sequence runs out 3 residues before the end of the CDR3; the remainder is reconstructed from the germline J gene. This sequence joins TRBV10-3 and TRBJ2-1; 8 nucleotides line up with TRBD2. This CDR3 has 17 residues. Germline V gene sequence: CDR1 ENHRY, CDR2 SYGVKD. V lost 2 bases, J lost 3 bases, and 9 bases stayed unmatched. CDR3 protein: CAISEPPGGTSYNEQFF. The covered CDR3 bases are TGTGCCATCAGTGAGCCCCCGGGGGGGACTAGCTACAATGAG.

Regarding this clone: The read is 3 residues too short to cover the CDR3 end, so that end is filled in from the germline J gene. V and J are TRBV7-2 and TRBJ1-2; 9 bases map to TRBD1. CDR3 size: 14 residues. Germline values: CDR1 SGHTA, CDR2 FQGNSA. CDR3 residues: CASSFVQGARGYTF. The CDR3 DNA, read in part, is TGTGCCAGCAGCTTTGTACAGGGGGCGAGAGGC.

Judged by frequency, this clone is medium-sized. Read sequence stops 3 residues before the CDR3 end, and the germline J gene provides the missing end. V and J are TRBV20-1 and TRBJ2-6; unclear D gene. The V and J ends lost 1 base and 1 base respectively, with 17 bases between them. CDR3 length: 18 amino acids. From germline, CDR1 is DFQATT and CDR2 SNEGSKA (reference sequence). The CDR3 bases that were read are TGCAGTGCTAGAGGGAAGGGCGCGCCAGAATCTGGGGCCAACGTC. Translating it yields CSARGKGAPESGANV. The full CDR3 reads CSARGKGAPESGANVLTF.

A word on this clone: The read ends 3 residues before the CDR3 terminus; that terminus is restored from the germline J gene. The genes are TRBV27 and TRBJ2-1, with D maybe TRBD1 (6 bases). The length of the CDR3 is 16 residues. V was trimmed by 3 bases and J by 6 bases, leaving 18 bases between them. Germline CDR1 reads MNHEY; CDR2 reads SMNVEV (reference sequence). The CDR3 DNA, read in part, is TGTGCCAGCAGTTTGCTCCCGAAGGGGGTGGGCAATGAG. Residues: CASSLLPKGVGNE. The whole CDR3 sequence reads CASSLLPKGVGNEQFF.

About this clone itself: The read gets to within 3 residues of the CDR3 end, and the germline J gene fills in the rest. This chain joins TRBV20-1 and TRBJ2-3; D may be TRBD1 (7 bases). This CDR3 has 14 amino acids. The V end lost 5 bases, the J end lost 0 bases, and 12 bases lay between the germline ends. Germline V gives CDR1 DFQATT, CDR2 SNEGSKA (reference sequence). The CDR3 DNA, read in part, is TGCAGTGCTCAGCAGGGGGGTAGCACAGATACG. Its protein is CSAQQGGSTDT. The complete CDR3 sequence is CSAQQGGSTDTQYF.

About this clone itself: With the read ending 3 residues before the CDR3 end, the germline J gene is used to fill in that end. The chain combines TRBV9 with TRBJ2-1; D might be TRBD1 or TRBD2, each matching 6 bases. The V gene lost 2 bases and the J gene lost 8 bases, with 8 bases spanning the gap. Germline-derived CDR1 and CDR2 are SGDLS and YYNGEE. The CDR3 covers 12 residues. CDR3 DNA, as far as it was read: TGTGCCAGCAGCGTGGAGGGGGATGAG. Amino acids: CASSVEGDE. In full, the CDR3 reads CASSVEGDEQFF.

Concerning this clone: The read ends 3 residues before the CDR3 terminus; that terminus is restored from the germline J gene. The rearrangement uses TRBV6-4 and TRBJ2-3, with D maybe TRBD2 (6 bases). CDR1 is MRHNA, CDR2 SNTAGT, per germline. The CDR3 extends over 14 amino acids. Deletions cut 6 bases from V and 3 bases from J, with 13 bases between. The CDR3 bases that were read are TGTGCCAGCAGCAATTCTGGGGGGACAGATACG. The encoded protein is CASSNSGGTDT. The CDR3 reads in full as CASSNSGGTDTQYF.

On this clone: The read terminates 3 residues ahead of where the CDR3 ends, so the germline J gene completes it. The V call is TRBV2, the J call TRBJ1-6; unclear D gene. The germline V and J ends were trimmed by 3 bases and 10 bases, with 10 bases remaining between them. Germline CDR1 reads SNHLY; CDR2 reads FYNNEI. This CDR3 has 13 amino acids. The covered CDR3 bases are TGTGCCAGCAGTGACGGGGTACGGTCACCC. Protein: CASSDGVRSP. The whole CDR3 protein reads CASSDGVRSPLHF.

On this clone itself: The read ends 3 residues early relative to the CDR3; the germline J gene fills the gap. The chain carries TRBV27 and TRBJ1-5, with TRBD1 matching over 9 bases. With 5 bases clipped from V and 5 bases from J, the junction kept 1 base outside the gene matches. From germline, CDR1 is MNHEY and CDR2 SMNVEV (reference sequence). This CDR3 contains 13 residues. The CDR3 spells CASSGTGYQPQHF. Incomplete CDR3 DNA: TGTGCCAGCAGTGGGACAGGGTATCAGCCC.

Concerning this clone itself: The read halts 3 residues ahead of the CDR3 end, with the missing end drawn from the germline J gene. V is TRBV7-7 and J is TRBJ2-1, with D hard to call. This CDR3 spans 17 amino acids. V was clipped by 1 base and J by 0 bases, with 13 bases between them. Germline CDR1 and CDR2: SSHAT and FNYEAQ (reference sequence). The CDR3 DNA, read in part, is TGTGCCAGCAGCTTAGGGGCAGGCTCTAACTCCTACAATGAG. This sequence encodes CASSLGAGSNSYNE. The entire CDR3 sequence reads CASSLGAGSNSYNEQFF.

A word on this clone: The read comes to an end 3 residues before the CDR3 does, leaving the germline J gene to fill in the end. The chain has TRBV5-1 and TRBJ2-3, with no clear D. CDR3 size: 12 residues. Germline V lookup: CDR1 SGHRS, CDR2 YFSETQ. CDR3 sequence: CASSLGQETQYF. The sequenced part of the CDR3 DNA is TGCGCCAGCAGCTTGGGCCAGGAGACG.

The covered CDR3 bases are TGTGCCAGCAGTCTGTTACAGGGGGCTAGTGAAAAA. Translation: CASSLLQGASEK. The CDR3 reads in full as CASSLLQGASEKLFF. This chain connects TRBV7-9 to TRBJ1-4; 9 bases map to TRBD1. The sequence runs out 3 residues before the end of the CDR3; the remainder is reconstructed from the germline J gene. V lost 6 bases to trimming and J lost 7 bases; unmatched junction nucleotides: 9. Per the germline V gene, CDR1 is SEHNR and CDR2 is FQNEAQ (reference sequence). The CDR3 is 15 residues long.

About this clone itself: Read data end 3 residues before the CDR3 end; the end is taken from the germline J gene. J is TRBJ2-3 and V is TRBV4-1; 7 nucleotides agree with TRBD2. This CDR3 has 16 residues. Losses at the gene ends were 2 bases for V and 2 bases for J; bases not matched to a gene: 7. Germline values: CDR1 MGHRA, CDR2 YSYEKL. CDR3 DNA (partial): TGCGCCAGCAGCCAACCCCCGGGGGGTCCCACAGATACG. This translates into CASSQPPGGPTDT. The complete CDR3 protein is CASSQPPGGPTDTQYF.